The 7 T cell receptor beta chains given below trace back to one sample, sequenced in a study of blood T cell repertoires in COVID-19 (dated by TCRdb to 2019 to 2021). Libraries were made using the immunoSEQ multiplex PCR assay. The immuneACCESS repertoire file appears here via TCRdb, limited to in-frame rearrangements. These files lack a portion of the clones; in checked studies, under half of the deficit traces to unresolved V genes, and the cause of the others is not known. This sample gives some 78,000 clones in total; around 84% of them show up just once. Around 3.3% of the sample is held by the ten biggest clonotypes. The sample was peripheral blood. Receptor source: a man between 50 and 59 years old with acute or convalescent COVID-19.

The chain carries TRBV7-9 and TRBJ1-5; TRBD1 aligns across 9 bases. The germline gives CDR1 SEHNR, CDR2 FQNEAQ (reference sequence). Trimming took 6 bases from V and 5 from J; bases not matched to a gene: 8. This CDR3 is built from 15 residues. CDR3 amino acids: CASSRGTGLHQPQHF. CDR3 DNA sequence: TGTGCCAGCAGTCGAGGGACAGGGCTTCATCAGCCCCAGCATTTT.

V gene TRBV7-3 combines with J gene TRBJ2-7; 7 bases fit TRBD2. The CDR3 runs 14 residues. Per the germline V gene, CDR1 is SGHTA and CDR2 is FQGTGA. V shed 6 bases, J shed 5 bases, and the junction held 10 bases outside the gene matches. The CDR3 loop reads CASSPAAGVNEQYF. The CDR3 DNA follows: TGTGCCAGCAGTCCCGCGGCGGGAGTAAACGAGCAGTACTTC.

DNA for the CDR3: TGTGCCAGTAGTACCCCGGACAGGAAAAATCAGCCCCAGCATTTT. Its translation: CASSTPDRKNQPQHF. The chain joins TRBV19 to TRBJ1-5, with 7 bases fitting TRBD1. The CDR3 totals 15 residues. Trimming cost V 4 bases and J 4 bases; bases outside gene matches: 7. CDR1 and CDR2 (germline): LNHDA, SQIVND (reference sequence).

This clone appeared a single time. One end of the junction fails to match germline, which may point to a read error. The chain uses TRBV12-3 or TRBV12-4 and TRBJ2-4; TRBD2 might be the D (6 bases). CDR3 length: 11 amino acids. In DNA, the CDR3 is TGTGCCAGCAGTTTGGCGGGACGGATTAACTTC. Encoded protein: CASSLAGRINF.

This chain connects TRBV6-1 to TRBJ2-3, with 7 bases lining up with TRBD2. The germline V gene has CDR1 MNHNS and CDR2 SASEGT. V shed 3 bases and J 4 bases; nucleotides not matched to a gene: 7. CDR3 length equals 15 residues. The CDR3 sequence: CASSDRLASADTQYF. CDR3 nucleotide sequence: TGTGCCAGCAGTGACCGACTAGCCAGCGCAGATACGCAGTATTTT.

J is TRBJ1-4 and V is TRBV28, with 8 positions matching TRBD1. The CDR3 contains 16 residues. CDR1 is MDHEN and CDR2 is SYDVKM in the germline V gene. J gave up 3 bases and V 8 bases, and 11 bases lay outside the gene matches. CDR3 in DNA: TGTGCCAGCGGCCTCTTGACAGGGGCGGCTAATGAAAAACTGTTTTTT. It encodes CASGLLTGAANEKLFF.

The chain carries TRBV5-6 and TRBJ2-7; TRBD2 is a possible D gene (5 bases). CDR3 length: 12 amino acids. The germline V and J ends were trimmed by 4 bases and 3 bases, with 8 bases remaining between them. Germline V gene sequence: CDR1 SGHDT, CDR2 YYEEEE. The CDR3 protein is CASSLGVYEQYF. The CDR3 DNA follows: TGTGCCAGCAGCCTCGGGGTCTACGAGCAGTACTTC.